The sequence of this T cell receptor beta chain was determined in a study of cytomegalovirus exposure and HLA in healthy donors. V shed 4 bases and J 5 bases; nucleotides not matched to a gene: 6. Germline values: CDR1 SGHRS, CDR2 YFSETQ. This CDR3 is 15 amino acids long. This clone was seen a few times. The primer mix had 60 Vbeta and 13 Jbeta primers. Original processing methods: Later, tens of millions of unique TCR beta chains were counted in an analysis, and 8.5 million to 13 million of them were shared. This table comes from immunoSEQ multiplex PCR, and its TCRdb copy is limited to in-frame clones, with some not included. From that table come the V and J calls and clone size; the DNA was used to work out D and trimming. This table holds about 120,000 clones, approximately 66% found once.

The TCR was taken from a woman between 35 and 50 years old in good health and CMV-seropositive. Material: PBMCs. The chain uses TRBV5-1 and TRBJ2-2, with 9 nucleotides matching TRBD1. CDR3 in DNA: TGCGCCAGCAGCCCCGGGACAGGGAGTACCGGGGAGCTGTTTTTT. Its translation is CASSPGTGSTGELFF.